These T cell receptor beta chains were read from a single sample in a study of cytomegalovirus exposure and HLA in healthy donors. Assay used: immunoSEQ multiplex PCR; TCRdb lists only in-frame clones, some missing. The sample records some 130,000 clones, about 69% being singletons. Sequencing was done on a sample of PBMCs. All receptors derive from a man aged 30 to 45 in good health and CMV-seronegative. CDR3s include the opening cysteine and the closing phenylalanine or tryptophan. A D gene is named only where the DNA matches it firmly.

cdr3_aa	v_call	d_call
CASSYSRGVNTEAFF	TRBV6-5	-
CASCDGENYGYTF	TRBV10-1	-
CASSGSFFMSQHF	TRBV19	-
CASSPTGRGEKLFF	TRBV7-6	-
CASSESWGEVDGYTF	TRBV19	-
CASSLGGGLTGELFF	TRBV7-8	-
CASRGTGGNIGELFF	TRBV7-8	TRBD1
CASSVAGGQNTGELFF	TRBV10-2	-
CSARDQIEAFF	TRBV20-1	-
CASGLAPGQGQGTGELFF	TRBV12-5	TRBD1
CASSEGAMPGHREQYF	TRBV6-1	-
CASSLLRGQGAGGYTF	TRBV27	TRBD1
CASSPRYNEQFF	TRBV6-5	-